Sequencing of this T cell receptor beta chain was carried out in a study of blood T cell repertoires in COVID-19. Study-level information: Both acute and convalescent COVID-19 samples were obtained from the United States, Italy and Spain. Sources were T cells, B-cell-depleted T cells, or PBMCs; the material itself was cDNA or gDNA.

The V gene's germline CDR1 is LNHDA and CDR2 SQIVND (reference sequence). CDR3 size: 17 residues. V lost 3 bases and J lost 2; bases outside the gene matches: 7. Original handling: From reference gene primer amplification, estimates of nucleated cell counts were derived. Some clones are missing from TCRdb's copy, which holds only in-frame ones; the method was immunoSEQ multiplex PCR. V, J and clone size are taken as reported in that table, and D and trimming were inferred from the DNA itself. The sample lists 300,000 to 450,000 clones; approximately 86% were seen once. This clone was found once. The material sequenced was peripheral blood. The clonotype was recovered from a human donor in a cohort sampled during active COVID-19. The rearrangement uses TRBV19 and TRBJ1-2; 12 nucleotides line up with TRBD1. The CDR3 sequence: CASSMPRGTGGNYGYTF. The CDR3 DNA is TGTGCCAGTAGTATGCCCCGCGGGACAGGGGGCAACTATGGCTACACCTTC.